The clone carrying this T cell receptor beta chain turned up a few times. In terms of age and location, participants ranged from about 18 to 89 years and lived in around 22 US areas. Cohorts were based on clinical histories the participants reported. These data belong to a study of blood T cell repertoires in COVID-19. This CDR3 spans 15 amino acids. Germline values: CDR1 SEHNR, CDR2 FQNEAQ (reference sequence). V shed 2 bases and J shed 2 bases, with 13 bases lying between them. Assay used: immunoSEQ multiplex PCR; TCRdb lists only in-frame clones, some missing. The sample records hundreds of thousands of clones, roughly 90% being singletons.

The source material was PBMCs or T cells enriched from blood (not recorded which). This rearrangement joins TRBV7-9 to TRBJ2-7; D remains unclear. This receptor was taken from a woman aged 25 to 39 who had recovered from COVID-19. The CDR3 nucleotides read TGTGCCAGCAGCTTAATCGGCAAGACAACCTACGAGCAGTACTTC. Its protein is CASSLIGKTTYEQYF.